This T cell receptor beta chain was recorded in a study of OX40 agonist ivuxolimab in advanced cancers. The wider study: The patients received ivuxolimab by intravenous route every 2 weeks at 0.01 to 10 mg/kg.

Blood sampling was done at baseline, cycle 4 day 1, and cycle 7 day 1. Germline loops: CDR1 SGDLS, CDR2 YYNGEE. Unmatched junction bases numbered 2, after V lost 1 base and J lost 8 bases. This CDR3 has 14 amino acids. Generated by immunoSEQ multiplex PCR, the TCRdb table keeps only in-frame clones and is missing some. The sample lists 49,000 or so clones; 84% were seen once. V is TRBV9 and J is TRBJ2-1, with 11 bases that match TRBD2. The sequence was obtained from an adult with an advanced solid tumor such as melanoma, head and neck, liver or kidney cancer. Specimen: CD4+ or CD8+ T cells sorted from blood, collected in a trial of the OX40 agonist ivuxolimab. DNA of the CDR3: TGTGCCAGCAGCGTAACTAGCGGGGGCGATGAGCAGTTCTTC. This codes for CASSVTSGGDEQFF. Using reference TRBV9 and TRBJ2-1 for the parts outside the CDR3, the full variable domain is DSGVTQTPKHLITATGQRVTLRCSPRSGDLSVYWYQQSLDQGLQFLIQYYNGEERAKGNILERFSAQQFPDLHSELNLSSLELGDSALYFCASSVTSGGDEQFFGPGTRLTVL.